Given below is one T cell receptor (beta chain) in context. These data are taken from a study of OX40 agonist ivuxolimab in advanced cancers. With V trimmed by 0 bases and J by 0 bases, 3 bases remained unmatched. The CDR3 has 15 residues. CDR1 and CDR2 (germline): SGHNT, YYREEE (reference sequence). Sequencing used immunoSEQ multiplex PCR; TCRdb keeps in-frame clones, though not all of them. The sample holds some 20,000 clones, 65% to 75% seen once. The rearrangement uses TRBV5-4 and TRBJ2-7; TRBD1 matches 7 bases. The material was CD4+ or CD8+ T cells sorted from blood, obtained in a trial of the OX40 agonist ivuxolimab. The origin of this receptor is an adult with an advanced solid tumor such as melanoma, head and neck, liver or kidney cancer. The CDR3 DNA reads as TGTGCCAGCAGCTTGGGGGACAGCTACTCCTACGAGCAGTACTTC. Translated, it gives CASSLGDSYSYEQYF.